The 20 T cell receptor beta chains below all came from one sample that was sequenced in a study of T cell repertoires in ileal Crohn's disease. Measured with immunoSEQ multiplex PCR; TCRdb has only the in-frame clones, and not every one. Of around 3,100 clones listed, about two thirds are singletons. Time point denoted: proximal margin of the surgical specimen (macroscopically non-inflamed). Sequences were obtained from ileal tissue. All receptors derive from an adult with Crohn's disease.

V and J are TRBV5-4 and TRBJ1-1; 9 bases line up with TRBD1. Unmatched junction bases numbered 3, after V lost 0 bases and J lost 0 bases. CDR3 size: 16 residues. Germline CDR1 is SGHNT and CDR2 is YYREEE (reference sequence). In DNA, the CDR3 is TGTGCCAGCAGCTTGGAGGGACAGGGAATGAACACTGAAGCTTTCTTT. Translation: CASSLEGQGMNTEAFF.

This clone was recorded a few times. This rearrangement joins TRBV5-6 to TRBJ2-7; the match to TRBD1 covers 7 bases. The germline V gene has CDR1 SGHDT and CDR2 YYEEEE. J lost 4 bases, V lost 2 bases, and 9 bases had no gene match. There are 15 residues in the CDR3. DNA for the CDR3: TGTGCCAGCAGCTTAGTGGGGGACAGACTATACGAGCAGTACTTC. This translates into CASSLVGDRLYEQYF. The entire variable domain, with the rest obtained from reference TRBV5-6 and TRBJ2-7, is as follows: DAGVTQSPTHLIKTRGQQVTLRCSPKSGHDTVSWYQQALGQGPQFIFQYYEEEERQRGNFPDRFSGHQFPNYSSELNVNALLLGDSALYLCASSLVGDRLYEQYFGPGTRLTVT.

V is TRBV9 and J is TRBJ2-1; TRBD2 might be the D (7 bases). V was pared by 4 bases and J by 3 bases, with 17 bases between. Germline lookup yields CDR1 SGDLS and CDR2 YYNGEE. The CDR3 loop spans 16 amino acids. The CDR3 loop is CASSIQGRGNYNEQFF. The CDR3 DNA reads TGTGCCAGCAGCATTCAGGGGCGGGGGAACTACAATGAGCAGTTCTTC. The variable domain in full, with the rest retrieved from reference TRBV9 and TRBJ2-1, is DSGVTQTPKHLITATGQRVTLRCSPRSGDLSVYWYQQSLDQGLQFLIQYYNGEERAKGNILERFSAQQFPDLHSELNLSSLELGDSALYFCASSIQGRGNYNEQFFGPGTRLTVL.

The rearrangement uses TRBV18 and TRBJ1-5; 7 bases map to TRBD1. The CDR3 spans 15 residues. Germline lookup yields CDR1 KGHSH and CDR2 LQKENI. V gave up 2 bases and J gave up 4 bases; unmatched junction bases: 5. The CDR3 sequence: CASSPEGAGNQPQHF. The DNA for the CDR3 is TGTGCCAGCTCACCAGAGGGGGCAGGGAATCAGCCCCAGCATTTT. The entire variable domain, with the rest obtained from reference TRBV18 and TRBJ1-5, is as follows: NAGVMQNPRHLVRRRGQEARLRCSPMKGHSHVYWYRQLPEEGLKFMVYLQKENIIDESGMPKERFSAEFPKEGPSILRIQQVVRGDSAAYFCASSPEGAGNQPQHFGDGTRLSIL.

The CDR3 loop reads CASSFGQGARGYTF. In DNA form, the CDR3 reads TGTGCCAGCAGCTTCGGACAGGGGGCTCGTGGCTACACCTTC. This chain links TRBV27 with TRBJ1-2; 11 bases are shared with TRBD1. The CDR3 has 14 amino acids. V was clipped by 6 bases and J by 7 bases; unmatched bases: 7. The germline V gene has CDR1 MNHEY and CDR2 SMNVEV (reference sequence).

The chain carries TRBV5-1 and TRBJ1-1; D ambiguous. This CDR3 spans 15 amino acids. Germline V gene lookup returns CDR1 SGHRS and CDR2 YFSETQ. V gave up 5 bases and J gave up 2 bases, with 16 bases separating them. CDR3 nucleotides: TGCGCCAGCAGAACGACCAACTTTCCTAACACTGAAGCTTTCTTT. It yields the protein CASRTTNFPNTEAFF.

The V and J genes are TRBV2 and TRBJ1-4; D unclear. In germline, CDR1 is SNHLY, CDR2 FYNNEI. There are 15 residues in the CDR3. The V gene lost 2 bases and the J gene lost 3 bases, with 10 bases spanning the gap. CDR3 sequence: CASSELAGANEKLFF. The CDR3 nucleotides read TGTGCCAGCAGTGAACTCGCAGGAGCTAATGAAAAACTGTTTTTT.

The chain has TRBV9 and TRBJ2-1; no reliable D call. The CDR3 sequence is 16 residues long. Trimming cost V 3 bases and J 0 bases, with 13 bases left between them. CDR1 is SGDLS, CDR2 YYNGEE, per germline. The CDR3 region is CASSETPVSSYNEQFF. Written as DNA, the CDR3 is TGTGCCAGCAGCGAGACCCCGGTGAGCTCCTACAATGAGCAGTTCTTC.

The chain joins TRBV5-6 to TRBJ1-5, with a possible D match to TRBD1 (5 bases). This CDR3 is built from 17 residues. Germline V CDR1 and CDR2: SGHDT, YYEEEE. V was shortened by 1 base and J by 2 bases, with 16 bases between the two germline ends. The CDR3 sequence: CASSLMGRRGGNQPQHF. Here the CDR3 DNA reads TGTGCCAGCAGCTTGATGGGGAGGAGGGGTGGCAATCAGCCCCAGCATTTT.

There are a few counts of this clone. This chain connects TRBV2 to TRBJ1-1; D ambiguous. Trimming shortened V by 6 bases and J by 1 base, and 15 bases separated the two germline ends. The germline gives CDR1 SNHLY, CDR2 FYNNEI. This CDR3 has 15 residues. The CDR3 here is CASRYERSSNTEAFF. CDR3 DNA sequence: TGTGCCAGCAGGTACGAGAGAAGTTCGAACACTGAAGCTTTCTTT.

The V call is TRBV4-3, the J call TRBJ2-7; 7 positions match TRBD2. With V trimmed by 0 bases and J by 3 bases, 8 bases remained unmatched. The length of the CDR3 is 16 residues. The germline CDR1 and CDR2 sequences are LGHNA and YSLEER. The CDR3 DNA is TGCGCCAGCAGCCAAGAATACCCGGGACTAAGCTACGAGCAGTACTTC. Protein sequence: CASSQEYPGLSYEQYF.

The genes are TRBV18 and TRBJ1-5; no firm D call. CDR1 is KGHSH, CDR2 LQKENI, per germline. This CDR3 has 15 amino acids. Trimming left V 3 bases short and J 0 bases short, with 9 bases between. This CDR3 reads CASSPVGSSNQPQHF. CDR3 bases: TGTGCCAGCTCACCGGTAGGGTCTAGCAATCAGCCCCAGCATTTT.

The V call is TRBV19, the J call TRBJ2-2; the D is unclear. The CDR3 spans 12 residues. The germline V gene has CDR1 LNHDA and CDR2 SQIVND (reference sequence). Trimming removed 8 bases from V and 6 bases from J, with 10 bases in between. The CDR3 here is CASLSEAGELFF. CDR3 nucleotide sequence: TGTGCCAGTCTCTCCGAGGCCGGGGAGCTGTTTTTT.

This sequence joins TRBV4-3 and TRBJ1-1, with 10 bases identical to TRBD1. The germline V gene has CDR1 LGHNA and CDR2 YSLEER. J gave up 4 bases and V 4 bases, and 9 bases lay outside the gene matches. CDR3 length: 16 amino acids. The CDR3 here is CASSLTTGGGGTEAFF. As DNA, the CDR3 is TGCGCCAGCAGCCTAACGACAGGGGGCGGGGGCACTGAAGCTTTCTTT.

This clone was detected only a few times. This chain uses TRBV27 with TRBJ1-4; 9 nucleotides match TRBD1. CDR1 MNHEY and CDR2 SMNVEV come from the germline V gene (reference sequence). The V and J ends lost 5 bases and 5 bases, in that order; junction bases with no gene match: 6. This CDR3 has 15 amino acids. The DNA for the CDR3 is TGTGCCAGCAGTCAGACGACAGGGGGGAATGAAAAACTGTTTTTT. This gives the protein CASSQTTGGNEKLFF.

V and J are TRBV7-9 and TRBJ2-7; perhaps TRBD1 as D (5 bases). Trimming took 4 bases from V and 3 from J, leaving 10 bases between them. This CDR3 region has 13 residues. CDR1 is SEHNR and CDR2 is FQNEAQ in the germline V gene (reference sequence). In DNA form, the CDR3 reads TGTGCCAGCAGCTATTATAGGGGCTACGAGCAGTACTTC. It encodes CASSYYRGYEQYF.

The V call is TRBV6-1, the J call TRBJ1-1, with D uncertain. This CDR3 has 11 residues. V gave up 7 bases and J gave up 1 base, with 4 bases separating them. CDR1 is MNHNS, CDR2 SASEGT, per germline. CDR3 sequence: CASKGNTEAFF. The CDR3 DNA follows: TGTGCCAGCAAGGGGAACACTGAAGCTTTCTTT.

V is TRBV4-1 and J is TRBJ2-6, with D unclear. CDR3 size: 14 residues. Germline lookup yields CDR1 MGHRA and CDR2 YSYEKL. V was cut by 4 bases and J by 4 bases, with 8 bases left in between. This chain's CDR3 is CASSPQAGANVLTF. CDR3 nucleotide sequence: TGCGCCAGCAGCCCCCAGGCCGGGGCCAACGTCCTGACTTTC.

V and J are TRBV7-2 and TRBJ2-2, with D unclear. The CDR3 has 13 residues. V lost 3 bases and J 4 bases, leaving 6 bases between the germline ends. Looked up from germline, CDR1 is SGHTA and CDR2 is FQGNSA. The CDR3 bases are TGTGCCAGCAGCTTTCGAGGCACCGGGGAGCTGTTTTTT. Its translation is CASSFRGTGELFF.

CDR3 residues: CACGLAGGELFF. CDR3 nucleotides: TGTGCCTGTGGACTAGCGGGGGGCGAGCTGTTTTTT. The chain carries TRBV30 and TRBJ2-2; TRBD2 matches 14 bases. V dropped 6 bases and J dropped 11; count of bases not matched to a gene: 2. This CDR3 region has 12 residues. Germline CDR1 GTSNPN, CDR2 SVGIG (reference sequence).